Listed below are T cell receptor beta chains from one sample, sequenced in a study of blood T cell repertoires in COVID-19. Method: immunoSEQ multiplex PCR; TCRdb's copy keeps in-frame clones and lacks some. The data contain under 150,000 clones, approximately 80% of them singletons. Sequencing was carried out using peripheral blood. These receptors all stem from a man between 65 and 79 years old with acute or convalescent COVID-19. The CDR3 runs from the conserved cysteine through the conserved F or W. The order of the fields is CDR3 length, clone size, J gene, V gene, D gene, CDR3 protein, CDR3 DNA. The D gene is left open where the match is weak. The size of a clone is reported for some rows only, either as once, few or many, or as a class for expanded clones.

length: 16
size: NA
J: TRBJ1-3
V: TRBV11-2
D: NA
CDR3: CASSLVRGIPGNTIYF
DNA: TGTGCCAGCAGCTTAGTCAGGGGTATCCCTGGAAACACCATATATTTT

length: 14
size: NA
J: TRBJ2-7
V: TRBV29-1
D: NA
CDR3: CSVEVVRGTNEQYF
DNA: TGCAGCGTTGAGGTGGTCAGGGGAACGAACGAGCAGTACTTC

length: 13
size: many
J: TRBJ1-1
V: TRBV29-1
D: NA
CDR3: CSVRRGMDTEAFF
DNA: TGCAGCGTCCGTCGGGGTATGGACACTGAAGCTTTCTTT

length: 15
size: NA
J: TRBJ2-5
V: TRBV7-2
D: NA
CDR3: CASSLATNPEGTQYF
DNA: TGTGCCAGCAGCTTAGCGACCAATCCCGAGGGGACCCAGTACTTC

length: 15
size: NA
J: TRBJ2-7
V: TRBV5-8
D: NA
CDR3: CASSPPSGTIYEQYF
DNA: TGTGCCAGCAGCCCGCCCTCCGGGACAATCTACGAGCAGTACTTC

length: 14
size: NA
J: TRBJ1-2
V: TRBV3-1/TRBV3-2
D: NA
CDR3: CASSQEAGSGGYTF
DNA: TGTGCCAGCAGCCAAGAGGCGGGATCTGGTGGCTACACCTTC

length: 13
size: NA
J: TRBJ2-4
V: TRBV3-1/TRBV3-2
D: NA
CDR3: CASSQDNKNIQYF
DNA: TGTGCCAGCAGCCAAGACAACAAAAACATTCAGTACTTC

length: 15
size: NA
J: TRBJ2-2
V: TRBV24-1
D: TRBD1
CDR3: CATQPGQGFSGELFF
DNA: TGTGCCACCCAGCCGGGACAGGGTTTTTCCGGGGAGCTGTTTTTT

length: 16
size: NA
J: TRBJ1-1
V: TRBV5-5
D: NA
CDR3: CASSLAGVATYTEAFF
DNA: TGTGCCAGCAGCTTGGCGGGTGTAGCTACGTACACTGAAGCTTTCTTT

length: 18
size: NA
J: TRBJ2-3
V: TRBV27
D: NA
CDR3: CASSLRGSRFTVTDTQYF
DNA: TGTGCCAGCAGTTTAAGAGGTAGTCGCTTTACCGTCACAGATACGCAGTATTTT

length: 13
size: NA
J: TRBJ1-1
V: TRBV6-4
D: NA
CDR3: CASKQGGDTEAFF
DNA: TGTGCCAGCAAACAAGGGGGGGACACTGAAGCTTTCTTT

length: 16
size: NA
J: TRBJ1-4
V: TRBV5-1
D: NA
CDR3: CASSPPTGLPNEKLFF
DNA: TGCGCCAGCAGCCCCCCTACAGGGCTTCCGAATGAAAAACTGTTTTTT

length: 13
size: NA
J: TRBJ2-3
V: TRBV5-1
D: NA
CDR3: CASNARGTDTQYF
DNA: TGCGCCAGCAACGCCAGGGGTACAGATACGCAGTATTTT

length: 17
size: NA
J: TRBJ1-5
V: TRBV7-8
D: NA
CDR3: CASSPRPNWGGNQPQHF
DNA: TGTGCCAGCAGCCCACGCCCGAATTGGGGCGGCAATCAGCCCCAGCATTTT

length: 15
size: once
J: TRBJ1-6
V: TRBV28
D: NA
CDR3: CASRLPGTYNSPLHF
DNA: TGTGCCAGCAGGCTCCCAGGGACCTATAATTCACCCCTCCACTTT

length: 13
size: NA
J: TRBJ2-7
V: TRBV2
D: NA
CDR3: CASKLPDTYEQYF
DNA: TGTGCCAGCAAACTCCCCGACACCTACGAGCAGTACTTC

length: 16
size: NA
J: TRBJ1-6
V: TRBV6-6
D: TRBD1
CDR3: CASSPSLGQGDSPLHF
DNA: TGTGCCAGCAGTCCTTCCTTGGGACAGGGAGATTCACCCCTCCACTTT

length: 17
size: NA
J: TRBJ1-3
V: TRBV1
D: NA
CDR3: CTSSQDIYPSSGNTIYF
DNA: TGCACCAGCAGCCAGGATATTTACCCTAGCTCTGGAAACACCATATATTTT

length: 18
size: NA
J: TRBJ1-1
V: TRBV18
D: TRBD1
CDR3: CASSPLETGAVGNTEAFF
DNA: TGTGCCAGCTCACCCCTAGAGACAGGGGCCGTCGGTAACACTGAAGCTTTCTTT

length: 18
size: NA
J: TRBJ1-2
V: TRBV5-4
D: TRBD1
CDR3: CASSQMGTGGVPNYGYTF
DNA: TGTGCCAGCAGCCAAATGGGGACAGGGGGCGTCCCAAACTATGGCTACACCTTC

length: 15
size: NA
J: TRBJ2-2
V: TRBV28
D: TRBD1
CDR3: CASSLSGGTSGELFF
DNA: TGTGCCAGCAGTCTATCAGGGGGCACCTCCGGGGAGCTGTTTTTT

length: 16
size: NA
J: TRBJ2-3
V: TRBV6-1
D: TRBD2
CDR3: CASSDRSGGSTDTQYF
DNA: TGTGCCAGCAGTGATCGGAGCGGGGGCAGCACAGATACGCAGTATTTT

length: 12
size: NA
J: TRBJ2-7
V: TRBV10-3
D: TRBD1
CDR3: CATSGQGYEQYF
DNA: TGTGCCACCAGCGGACAGGGCTACGAGCAGTACTTC

length: 14
size: once
J: TRBJ2-7
V: TRBV27
D: NA
CDR3: CASCRRGREYEQYF
DNA: TGTGCCAGCTGTCGGCGGGGCAGAGAGTACGAGCAGTACTTC

length: 16
size: NA
J: TRBJ2-3
V: TRBV5-1
D: NA
CDR3: CASSTGDGGATDTQYF
DNA: TGCGCCAGCAGCACGGGCGATGGGGGGGCCACAGATACGCAGTATTTT

length: 13
size: NA
J: TRBJ2-3
V: TRBV6-5
D: TRBD1
CDR3: CAGQDRGSDTQYF
DNA: TGTGCCGGCCAGGACAGGGGGTCCGATACGCAGTATTTT

length: 13
size: few
J: TRBJ1-4
V: TRBV11-2
D: NA
CDR3: CASSLHLSSPPFF
DNA: TGTGCCAGCAGCTTACACCTCTCTAGCCCGCCGTTTTTT

length: 15
size: NA
J: TRBJ2-3
V: TRBV7-2
D: TRBD1
CDR3: CASSLQGARTDTQYF
DNA: TGTGCCAGCAGCCTACAGGGGGCGCGGACAGATACGCAGTATTTT

length: 14
size: few
J: TRBJ1-6
V: TRBV30
D: NA
CDR3: CAWSGQAYNSPLHF
DNA: TGTGCCTGGAGTGGGCAGGCCTATAATTCACCCCTCCACTTT

length: 15
size: NA
J: TRBJ2-1
V: TRBV27
D: TRBD2
CDR3: CASSLASGGSNEQFF
DNA: TGTGCCAGCAGTCTAGCTAGCGGGGGGTCTAATGAGCAGTTCTTC